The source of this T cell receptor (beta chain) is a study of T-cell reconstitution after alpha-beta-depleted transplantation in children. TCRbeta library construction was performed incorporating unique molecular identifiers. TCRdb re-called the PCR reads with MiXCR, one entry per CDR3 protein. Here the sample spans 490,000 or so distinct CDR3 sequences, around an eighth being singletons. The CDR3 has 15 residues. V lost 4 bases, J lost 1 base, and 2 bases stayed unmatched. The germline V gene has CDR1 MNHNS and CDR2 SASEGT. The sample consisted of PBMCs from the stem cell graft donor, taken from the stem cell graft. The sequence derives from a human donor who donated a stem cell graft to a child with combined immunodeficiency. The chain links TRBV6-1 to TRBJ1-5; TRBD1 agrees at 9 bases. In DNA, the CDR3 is TGTGCCAGCAGTGCGGACAGGGGAAGCAATCAGCCCCAGCATTTT. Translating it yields CASSADRGSNQPQHF.